Listed below are T cell receptor beta chains from one sample, sequenced in a study of blood T cell repertoires in COVID-19. Assay used: immunoSEQ multiplex PCR; TCRdb lists only in-frame clones, some missing. Of 200,000 to 250,000 clones in the sample, less than 90% were seen once. Sequenced sample: peripheral blood. These TCRs come from a woman between 45 and 65 years old with acute or convalescent COVID-19. Each CDR3 is given with its conserved first and last residue. Fields, in order: J gene, V gene, clone size, CDR3 length, D gene, CDR3 DNA, CDR3 protein. A D gene is named only where the DNA matches it firmly. Clone size appears in some rows only: once, few, many, or a class for an expanded clone.

TRBJ2-2	TRBV7-2	.	16	.	TGTGCCAGCAGCTTAGTAGGGGGTGGGAACACCGGGGAGCTGTTTTTT	CASSLVGGGNTGELFF
TRBJ2-1	TRBV19	.	20	.	TGTGCCAGTAGTATAGATCTTTGGCGTATTCGGGATAGTTTTTACAATGAGCAGTTCTTC	CASSIDLWRIRDSFYNEQFF
TRBJ1-1	TRBV3-1/TRBV3-2	.	15	.	TGTGCCAGCAGCCACCCCACAGACATGAACACTGAAGCTTTCTTT	CASSHPTDMNTEAFF
TRBJ1-1	TRBV6-2/TRBV6-3	.	12	.	TGTGCCAGCAGCCGAGGACAGAATGAAGCTTTCTTT	CASSRGQNEAFF
TRBJ2-3	TRBV9	.	16	.	TGTGCCAGCAGCGTAGGGGTCGGGAGAGGGGCAGATACGCAGTATTTT	CASSVGVGRGADTQYF
TRBJ2-3	TRBV27	.	14	.	TGTGCCAGCAGGCAGACTAGACTCACAGATACGCAGTATTTT	CASRQTRLTDTQYF
TRBJ2-1	TRBV11-2	.	12	.	TGTGCCAGCAGCTTTGAGCGCAATGAGCAGTTCTTC	CASSFERNEQFF
TRBJ1-1	TRBV6-5	.	15	.	TGTGCCAGCAGTCCAATGGCAGGGGTGAACACTGAAGCTTTCTTT	CASSPMAGVNTEAFF
TRBJ2-1	TRBV28	.	15	.	TGTGCCAGCAGACTCCAGGGGACATCCTACAATGAGCAGTTCTTC	CASRLQGTSYNEQFF
TRBJ1-3	TRBV14	.	19	TRBD1	TGTGCCAGCAGCCAAGAGGGACAGGGGCGCCCTTCCTCTGGAAACACCATATATTTT	CASSQEGQGRPSSGNTIYF
TRBJ1-2	TRBV2	.	16	TRBD1	TGTGCCAGCAGGCCAGTATGGACAGGGTCAGCCTATGGCTACACCTTC	CASRPVWTGSAYGYTF
TRBJ2-3	TRBV7-2	.	14	.	TGTGCCAGCAGCTTTTCGGGGTTCACAGATACGCAGTATTTT	CASSFSGFTDTQYF
TRBJ1-3	TRBV19	.	13	.	TGTGCCAGTACCACAGGGTCTGGAAACACCATATATTTT	CASTTGSGNTIYF
TRBJ2-7	TRBV6-5	.	13	.	TGTGCCAGCATCGGGGACTGGTCCTACGAGCAGTACTTC	CASIGDWSYEQYF
TRBJ1-2	TRBV12-3/TRBV12-4	few	11	.	TGTGCCAGCAGTTCCACAGGGTTTCACACCTTC	CASSSTGFHTF
TRBJ1-3	TRBV6-1	once	15	.	TGTGCCAGCAGTGAAGGGAGGCCCTCTGGAAACACCATATATTTT	CASSEGRPSGNTIYF
TRBJ1-2	TRBV11-1	.	15	TRBD1	TGTGCCAGCAGCTTCGGACAGGGAGGGGACTATGGCTACACCTTC	CASSFGQGGDYGYTF
TRBJ2-5	TRBV24-1	.	14	.	TGTGCCACCAGTGATTCGGACACCCAAGAGACCCAGTACTTC	CATSDSDTQETQYF
TRBJ2-5	TRBV10-3	.	14	.	TGTGCCGCCCTAGGGGAAAGCCTCGGGGAGACCCAGTACTTC	CAALGESLGETQYF
TRBJ2-2	TRBV19	.	12	.	TGTGCCAGTAGTAATATCCAGGGGGAGCTGTTTTTT	CASSNIQGELFF
TRBJ2-3	TRBV5-6	.	15	TRBD1	TGTGCCAGCAGCTTCCCAACAGGGGGCTCAGATACGCAGTATTTT	CASSFPTGGSDTQYF
TRBJ2-1	TRBV5-1	.	13	.	TGCGCCAGCAGCTTAGGTAGCATGAATGAGCAGTTCTTC	CASSLGSMNEQFF
TRBJ2-5	TRBV13	once	18	TRBD2	TGTGCCAGCAGCATCAGATTTCGGACTAGCGGAATCCAAGAGACCCAGTACTTC	CASSIRFRTSGIQETQYF
TRBJ1-1	TRBV2	few	12	TRBD1	TGTGCCGGTAGAACAGGGGGCACTGAAGCTTTCTTT	CAGRTGGTEAFF
TRBJ1-3	TRBV19	few	13	.	TGTGCCAGTAGTCCGACTGCTGGAAACACCATATATTTT	CASSPTAGNTIYF
TRBJ2-6	TRBV5-1	once	16	TRBD1	TGCGCCAGCAGCGCCGGGACAGGCTCTGGGGCCAACGTCCTGACTTTC	CASSAGTGSGANVLTF
TRBJ1-5	TRBV15	many	16	.	TGTGCCACCAGCAGAGATCTGGTACAGGTCAATCAGCCCCAGCATTTT	CATSRDLVQVNQPQHF
TRBJ1-4	TRBV12-3/TRBV12-4	.	11	.	TGTGCCAGCAGTTTCCGGGAAAAACTGTTTTTT	CASSFREKLFF
TRBJ1-2	TRBV10-1	.	15	TRBD1	TGCGCCAGCAGTGGAGGGACAGGGCGAGACTATGGCTACACCTTC	CASSGGTGRDYGYTF
TRBJ2-2	TRBV6-6	many	16	.	TGTGCCAGCAGTTACTCGGCAGGGGATGGTAGCGGGGAGCTGTTTTTT	CASSYSAGDGSGELFF
TRBJ1-2	TRBV6-6	.	12	.	TGTGCCAGCAGGACAGAGAGCTATGGCTACACCTTC	CASRTESYGYTF
TRBJ2-5	TRBV18	.	14	TRBD2	TGTGCCAGCTCACGAGCGGGACGCGAGGGGACCCAGTACTTC	CASSRAGREGTQYF
TRBJ1-1	TRBV6-5	.	13	TRBD1	TGTGCCAGCAGGAAGGGACAGGGCTTGAAAGCTTTCTTT	CASRKGQGLKAFF
TRBJ2-1	TRBV5-1	.	16	.	TGCGCCAGCAGCTTGGGCCCCCGGGATTTAGGCAATGAGCAGTTCTTC	CASSLGPRDLGNEQFF
TRBJ2-3	TRBV29-1	.	12	.	TGCAGCGTTTCTTCAGGGGCAGATACGCAGTATTTT	CSVSSGADTQYF
TRBJ1-6	TRBV6-5	.	13	TRBD1	TGTGCCAGCACGAGGGGGCCTAATTCACCCCTCCACTTT	CASTRGPNSPLHF
TRBJ2-3	TRBV9	.	14	.	TGTGCCAGCAGCGTTAGTGGTAGCACAGATACGCAGTATTTT	CASSVSGSTDTQYF
TRBJ2-3	TRBV5-1	once	16	TRBD2	TGCGCCAGCCTACTAGGGACTAGCGGGAGGGCAGATACGCAGTATTTT	CASLLGTSGRADTQYF
TRBJ1-2	TRBV11-3	.	15	.	TGTGCCAGCAGCCCTAGACAGGCCGCTAACTATGGCTACACCTTC	CASSPRQAANYGYTF
TRBJ1-5	TRBV7-8	.	14	.	TGTGCCAGCAGCTTCGACAGAAACAATCAGCCCCAGCATTTT	CASSFDRNNQPQHF
TRBJ2-1	TRBV6-5	.	15	.	TGTGCCAGCAGTCCAGGACAGAGCTCCTACAATGAGCAGTTCTTC	CASSPGQSSYNEQFF
TRBJ1-1	TRBV6-5	.	12	.	TGTGCCAGCAGTCCCGGAGGAGTTCAAGCTTTCTTT	CASSPGGVQAFF
TRBJ2-1	TRBV10-3	.	14	TRBD2	TGTGCCATCAGTCGAGCGGGAGCAAAGGATGAGCAGTTCTTC	CAISRAGAKDEQFF
TRBJ1-1	TRBV7-2	.	18	TRBD1	TGTGCCAGCAGCCCGGGACAGGGGGCCGGTAAGAGGGACACTGAAGCTTTCTTT	CASSPGQGAGKRDTEAFF
TRBJ2-1	TRBV9	.	16	.	TGTGCCAGCAGCGTAGTGGGGGGTCTCTCCTACAATGAGCAGTTCTTC	CASSVVGGLSYNEQFF
TRBJ2-7	TRBV3-1/TRBV3-2	.	13	.	TGTGCCAGCAGCCAAGGCCGACAGTACGAGCAGTACTTC	CASSQGRQYEQYF
TRBJ1-2	TRBV9	.	14	TRBD1	TGTGCCAGCAGAACAGGACAGGGGGCGGGTGGCTACACCTTC	CASRTGQGAGGYTF
TRBJ2-2	TRBV6-2/TRBV6-3	.	16	.	TGTGCCAGCAGTTACCGTCGTGGGAGCTTACCCGGGGAGCTGTTTTTT	CASSYRRGSLPGELFF
TRBJ1-5	TRBV12-3/TRBV12-4	.	12	.	TGTGCCAGCAGTTCCGAGAATCAGCCCCAGCATTTT	CASSSENQPQHF
TRBJ2-5	TRBV24-1	.	16	TRBD1	TGTGCCACCAGTGATAAACAGGGGGCGCGTACAGAGACCCAGTACTTC	CATSDKQGARTETQYF
TRBJ1-1	TRBV12-3/TRBV12-4	.	13	.	TGTGCCATCAATGCGGGGTTTTACACTGAAGCTTTCTTT	CAINAGFYTEAFF
TRBJ1-2	TRBV29-1	.	14	TRBD1	TGCGGAAGCGAGGGGGCCCAAGCTAACTATGGCTACACCTTC	CGSEGAQANYGYTF
TRBJ2-1	TRBV10-1	.	14	.	TGCGCCAGCAGTGAGAGGTTAGTCGGAGGTGAGCAGTTCTTC	CASSERLVGGEQFF